Below, 2 T cell receptor beta chains from the same sample are listed, as sequenced in a study of CD4 T cells in relation to SARS-CoV-2 and coronaviruses. The antigens these receptors bind are not known. CD4+ T cells from unexposed donors were obtained before the COVID-19 pandemic (2011-2018). The cells were cultured for about ten days before CD4+ T cells were isolated. The repertoire was sequenced with immunoSEQ multiplex PCR; TCRdb's copy has only in-frame clones and lacks some. In the table there are about 26,000 clones, about four fifths of which are singletons. Sequenced sample: CD4+ T cells from PBMCs, cultured in vitro. The receptors originated from a human donor in good health.

This rearrangement joins TRBV7-2 to TRBJ2-1; D unclear. Germline V gene data show CDR1 as SGHTA and CDR2 as FQGNSA. The CDR3 consists of 12 residues. Trimming took off 2 bases at V and 4 bases at J, with 3 bases between the two ends. The CDR3 bases are TGTGCCAGCAGCTTAAGGTACAATGAGCAGTTCTTC. It encodes CASSLRYNEQFF.

Here the CDR3 DNA reads TGTGCCAGCAGGAAAAGCGGGGGGGCTCGTGGAGAGCAGTACTTC. The encoded protein is CASRKSGGARGEQYF. The chain couples TRBV13 to TRBJ2-7, with 10 positions matching TRBD2. CDR1 and CDR2 from the germline V gene are PRHDT and FYEKMQ (reference sequence). This CDR3 has 15 amino acids. Trimming cost V 6 bases and J 7 bases; bases outside gene matches: 12.